A single sample is the source of the 32 T cell receptor beta chains below, sequenced in a study of Ad26.COV2.S vaccination and SARS-CoV-2 variants (dated by TCRdb to the early 2020s). Library construction relied on the immunoSEQ multiplex PCR assay. Held by TCRdb, this immuneACCESS table contains in-frame sequences only and omits some clones. Under half of the omission traces to an unresolved V gene where checked; the cause of the rest is unknown. Across this sample there are a few hundred thousand clones, with 80% to 95% seen only once. The ten largest clonotypes hold less than 4.5% of the sample. Read against the paper, the sample's treatment or condition label means: 19 received Ad26.COV2.S at low or high dose, single or two shots; several received placebo; per-sample allocation not given. Repertoires of vaccine and placebo recipients were sequenced from samples collected on day 63 after the first injection.

The specimen comprised peripheral blood, sampled in a trial of Ad26.COV2.S vaccine versus placebo. Receptors originate from a person aged 18-60 years who received the Ad26.COV2.S COVID-19 vaccine or a placebo.

V usage is TRBV5-1 and J usage is TRBJ2-1; 14 bases align to TRBD2. Germline trimming cut 4 bases from V and 7 bases from J; bases unmatched to any gene: 4. Germline lookup yields CDR1 SGHRS and CDR2 YFSETQ. The CDR3 runs 15 residues. The CDR3 here is CASSPGLAGENEQFF. CDR3 sequence (DNA): TGCGCCAGCAGCCCGGGACTAGCGGGAGAGAATGAGCAGTTCTTC. Together with reference TRBV5-1 and TRBJ2-1, the CDR3 gives the full variable domain: KAGVTQTPRYLIKTRGQQVTLSCSPISGHRSVSWYQQTPGQGLQFLFEYFSETQRNKGNFPGRFSGRQFSNSRSEMNVSTLELGDSALYLCASSPGLAGENEQFFGPGTRLTVL.

CDR3 nucleotide sequence: TGTGCCAGCAGCGTTTACGGGACTAGCTCCTACGAGCAGTACTTC. Translated, it gives CASSVYGTSSYEQYF. The gene calls are TRBV9 and TRBJ2-7, with 8 bases aligning to TRBD2. Trimming cost V 2 bases and J 0 bases; bases outside gene matches: 4. The V gene's germline CDR1 is SGDLS and CDR2 YYNGEE. The CDR3 has 15 residues. The whole variable domain, filled in from reference TRBV9 and TRBJ2-7, reads DSGVTQTPKHLITATGQRVTLRCSPRSGDLSVYWYQQSLDQGLQFLIQYYNGEERAKGNILERFSAQQFPDLHSELNLSSLELGDSALYFCASSVYGTSSYEQYFGPGTRLTVT.

The chain employs TRBV6-2 or TRBV6-3 and TRBJ2-5; a weak D match, TRBD2 (6 bases). The CDR3 runs 13 residues. V was clipped by 6 bases and J by 1 base, with 9 bases between them. Germline CDR1 MNHEY, CDR2 SVGEGT. The CDR3 loop reads CASSIGGQETQYF. Written as DNA, the CDR3 is TGTGCCAGCAGCATCGGGGGCCAAGAGACCCAGTACTTC.

V is TRBV7-6 and J is TRBJ1-3; D unresolved. V was clipped by 3 bases and J by 0 bases, with 12 bases between them. Per the germline V gene, CDR1 is SGHVS and CDR2 is FNYEAQ. This CDR3 is 16 amino acids long. The CDR3 DNA sequence: TGTGCCAGCAGCTTGGGCGCACTAGACTCTGGAAACACCATATATTTT. Its protein is CASSLGALDSGNTIYF.

The rearrangement joins TRBV12-3 or TRBV12-4 to TRBJ2-7; no reliable D call. Trimming removed 7 bases at V and 3 bases at J, with 10 bases between. The CDR3 has 12 amino acids. In DNA, the CDR3 is TGTGCCAGCAAATACAGTGTCTACGAGCAGTACTTC. Its translation: CASKYSVYEQYF.

The table lists this clone with a count of one. The V and J genes are TRBV9 and TRBJ2-1; D call uncertain. Germline V gene sequence: CDR1 SGDLS, CDR2 YYNGEE. V dropped 1 base and J dropped 0 bases, with 2 bases sitting between them. The CDR3 contains 13 residues. CDR3 residues: CASSVNSYNEQFF. CDR3 nucleotides: TGTGCCAGCAGCGTAAACTCCTACAATGAGCAGTTCTTC.

This sequence joins TRBV7-8 and TRBJ1-1; D is unresolved. The germline V gene has CDR1 SGHVS and CDR2 FQNEAQ. The CDR3 sequence is 15 residues long. V gave up 4 bases and J gave up 5 bases, with 17 bases separating them. The CDR3 protein is CASSSQPGLGTEAFF. CDR3 sequence (DNA): TGTGCCAGCAGCTCACAACCGGGGTTGGGGACTGAAGCTTTCTTT.

The chain recombines TRBV27 with TRBJ2-7; TRBD2 matches at 8 bases. Germline-derived CDR1 and CDR2 are MNHEY and SMNVEV (reference sequence). After removal of 3 bases from V and 3 bases from J, the junction contained 7 bases not matched to a gene. This CDR3 is 15 amino acids long. DNA of the CDR3: TGTGCCAGCAGTTTGGTCCGGAGCGGGAGCTACGAGCAGTACTTC. It codes for CASSLVRSGSYEQYF.

This clone was observed a handful of times. The chain uses TRBV7-9 and TRBJ1-4; no firm D call. CDR3 size: 11 residues. Germline CDR1 SEHNR, CDR2 FQNEAQ (reference sequence). Deletions cut 10 bases from V and 8 bases from J, with 11 bases between. The CDR3 sequence: CATREEEKLFF. The CDR3, as DNA: TGTGCCACGAGGGAGGAGGAAAAACTGTTTTTT.

This clone came up once. The chain carries TRBV6-5 and TRBJ1-5; D is uncertain. Trimming shortened V by 6 bases and J by 6 bases, and 12 bases separated the two germline ends. From germline, CDR1 is MNHEY and CDR2 SVGAGI. The CDR3 length is 13 residues. This CDR3 reads CASSRGSFQPQHF. The CDR3 DNA follows: TGTGCCAGCAGCCGGGGAAGTTTTCAGCCCCAGCATTTT.

The CDR3 is CATSASGMGDTQYF. CDR3 nucleotides: TGTGCCACCTCTGCTAGCGGGATGGGAGATACGCAGTATTTT. V usage is TRBV10-3 and J usage is TRBJ2-3, with TRBD2 matching over 9 bases. The CDR3 is 14 amino acids. From germline, CDR1 is ENHRY and CDR2 SYGVKD. The junction had 10 bases not matched to a gene; V was cut back by 10 bases and J by 5 bases.

V is TRBV11-2 and J is TRBJ2-5; TRBD2 agrees at 8 bases. This CDR3 region has 16 residues. V dropped 5 bases and J dropped 4; count of bases not matched to a gene: 12. In germline, CDR1 is SGHAT, CDR2 FQNNGV. CDR3 protein: CASSRRLAQELETQYF. The CDR3 nucleotides are TGTGCCAGCAGCCGCCGACTAGCGCAGGAACTAGAGACCCAGTACTTC.

This clone showed up just a few times. The V and J genes are TRBV10-3 and TRBJ2-4, with D maybe TRBD1 (6 bases). The CDR3 loop spans 15 amino acids. Trimming cost V 0 bases and J 7 bases, with 13 bases left between them. Germline values: CDR1 ENHRY, CDR2 SYGVKD. Here the CDR3 DNA reads TGTGCCATCAGTGAGTCGAACAGGGTAGATAACATTCAGTACTTC. It translates to CAISESNRVDNIQYF.

This chain uses TRBV30 with TRBJ2-7; D might be TRBD1 (5 bases). V lost 4 bases to trimming and J lost 0 bases, with 10 bases between them. Germline CDR1 reads GTSNPN; CDR2 reads SVGIG (reference sequence). The CDR3 extends over 13 amino acids. The CDR3 protein is CAWKGAVSYEQYF. For the CDR3, the DNA is TGTGCCTGGAAAGGGGCCGTCTCCTACGAGCAGTACTTC. Full variable domain (missing parts from reference TRBV30 and TRBJ2-7): SQTIHQWPATLVQPVGSPLSLECTVEGTSNPNLYWYRQAAGRGLQLLFYSVGIGQISSEVPQNLSASRPQDRQFILSSKKLLLSDSGFYLCAWKGAVSYEQYFGPGTRLTVT.

The CDR3 DNA reads as TGTGCCAGCAGTTACTCAAAAGGGGCACCGAACACCGGGGAGCTGTTTTTT. Residues: CASSYSKGAPNTGELFF. This chain joins TRBV6-7 and TRBJ2-2, with a weak D call TRBD1 (5 bases). TRBV6-7 carries the ORF label, with uncertain function. This CDR3 is 17 amino acids long. Trimming left V 0 bases short and J 0 bases short, with 11 bases between.

The gene calls are TRBV11-2 and TRBJ2-7; 7 nucleotides match TRBD2. Germline CDR1 reads SGHAT; CDR2 reads FQNNGV. The V and J ends lost 0 bases and 4 bases, in that order; junction bases with no gene match: 6. The CDR3 contains 15 residues. CDR3 amino acids: CASSLDRGRVYEQYF. The CDR3 DNA sequence: TGTGCCAGCAGCTTAGATCGTGGGAGGGTATACGAGCAGTACTTC.

This chain connects TRBV2 to TRBJ2-5; no clear D. The CDR3 contains 11 residues. CDR1 is SNHLY and CDR2 is FYNNEI in the germline V gene. V was cut by 6 bases and J by 3 bases, with 5 bases left in between. The CDR3 coding sequence is TGTGCCAGCAGGAGAGAAGAGACCCAGTACTTC. This gives the protein CASRREETQYF. The full variable domain, in which reference TRBV2 and TRBJ2-5 provide the parts outside the CDR3, is EPEVTQTPSHQVTQMGQEVILRCVPISNHLYFYWYRQILGQKVEFLVSFYNNEISEKSEIFDDQFSVERPDGSNFTLKIRSTKLEDSAMYFCASRREETQYFGPGTRLLVL.

This clone was counted a single time. This chain links TRBV9 with TRBJ2-1, with 11 bases lining up with TRBD2. Germline V lookup: CDR1 SGDLS, CDR2 YYNGEE. J was trimmed by 9 bases and V by 3 bases; bases with no gene match: 11. CDR3 length: 16 amino acids. CDR3 sequence reads: CASSATIAGGPFEQFF. The DNA for the CDR3 is TGTGCCAGCAGCGCTACTATAGCGGGAGGGCCGTTTGAGCAGTTCTTC.

The V call is TRBV5-4, the J call TRBJ2-5, with D unresolved. CDR1 is SGHNT, CDR2 YYREEE, per germline (reference sequence). The CDR3 is 17 residues long. V lost 3 bases and J 2 bases, leaving 20 bases between the germline ends. CDR3 in amino acids: CASSSAREIVIQETQYF. CDR3 coding DNA: TGTGCCAGCAGCTCGGCCCGTGAAATAGTGATACAAGAGACCCAGTACTTC.

This sequence joins TRBV19 and TRBJ2-1; 10 nucleotides align to TRBD2. This CDR3 has 15 residues. From germline, CDR1 is LNHDA and CDR2 SQIVND (reference sequence). With 3 bases clipped from V and 6 bases from J, the junction kept 5 bases outside the gene matches. In DNA form, the CDR3 reads TGTGCCAGTAGTATCACTAGCGGGATTGGCAATGAGCAGTTCTTC. It is translated as CASSITSGIGNEQFF.

The rearrangement uses TRBV18 and TRBJ2-7; D possibly corresponds to TRBD1 (5 bases). CDR3 length equals 15 residues. Germline loops: CDR1 KGHSH, CDR2 LQKENI. The V end was cut by 1 base, the J end by 3 bases, with 13 bases between. This CDR3 reads CASSPQGKVRYEQYF. CDR3 DNA sequence: TGTGCCAGCTCACCACAGGGGAAGGTTCGCTACGAGCAGTACTTC.

The rearrangement uses TRBV28 and TRBJ2-3, with 7 bases aligning to TRBD2. CDR1 and CDR2 from the germline V gene are MDHEN and SYDVKM. The CDR3 sequence is 15 residues long. The V segment lost 4 bases and the J segment 1 base; nucleotides outside the gene matches: 5. The CDR3: CASSSYTSGTDTQYF. In nucleotides, the CDR3 is TGTGCCAGCAGTTCATATACTAGCGGCACAGATACGCAGTATTTT. Full variable domain (rest looked up from reference TRBV28 and TRBJ2-3): DVKVTQSSRYLVKRTGEKVFLECVQDMDHENMFWYRQDPGLGLRLIYFSYDVKMKEKGDIPEGYSVSREKKERFSLILESASTNQTSMYLCASSSYTSGTDTQYFGPGTRLTVL.

This chain links TRBV28 with TRBJ2-7; the match to TRBD1 covers 7 bases. The CDR3 totals 12 residues. Germline values: CDR1 MDHEN, CDR2 SYDVKM. Trimming cost V 6 bases and J 6 bases; bases outside gene matches: 5. As DNA, the CDR3 is TGTGCCAGCAGGGAGAACAGGGGCGAGCAGTACTTC. This gives the protein CASRENRGEQYF.

The gene calls are TRBV12-1 and TRBJ2-2; TRBD1 was called by the table and not checked on the DNA. TRBV12-1 is designated a pseudogene. CDR3 length: 18 residues. CDR3 residues: CASSYPTGNYSRTGELFF. CDR3 coding DNA: TGTGCCAGCAGCTACCCGACAGGGAACTACTCGAGGACCGGGGAGCTGTTTTTT.

The chain is built from TRBV19 and TRBJ2-1, with a possible D match to TRBD2 (6 bases). Trimming shortened V by 5 bases and J by 6 bases, and 17 bases separated the two germline ends. Germline values: CDR1 LNHDA, CDR2 SQIVND (reference sequence). The CDR3 runs to 15 residues. CDR3 sequence reads: CASSPTSRSANEQFF. DNA of the CDR3: TGTGCCAGTAGTCCTACTAGCAGGTCGGCCAATGAGCAGTTCTTC.

The chain recombines TRBV5-3 with TRBJ1-5, with TRBD1 matching over 10 bases. TRBV5-3 is designated an ORF whose function remains uncertain. V shed 3 bases and J 5 bases; nucleotides not matched to a gene: 8. This CDR3 comprises 16 residues. The CDR3 DNA follows: TGTGCCAGAAGCTATTGGGACAGGGGAATGGATCAGCCCCAGCATTTT. Translated, it gives CARSYWDRGMDQPQHF.

The chain joins TRBV15 to TRBJ2-7; 9 nucleotides align to TRBD1. The germline V gene encodes CDR1 LNHNV and CDR2 YYDKDF (reference sequence). The CDR3 has 16 residues. The J segment lost 2 bases and the V segment lost 5 bases, leaving 10 bases of the junction unmatched. The CDR3 region has the DNA TGTGCCACCAGCGCTCCTGCACAGGGGGCCCCCTACGAGCAGTACTTC. It encodes CATSAPAQGAPYEQYF.

The gene calls are TRBV27 and TRBJ2-3; tentatively, D is TRBD1 or TRBD2 (6 bases each). The CDR3 spans 19 residues. The ends were cut back, 3 bases at V and 4 bases at J, with 26 bases in the middle. The germline V gene has CDR1 MNHEY and CDR2 SMNVEV (reference sequence). The CDR3 DNA sequence: TGTGCCAGCAGTTTGGGGGGCCGAGTAGCCTACCCCGTCCCAGATACGCAGTATTTT. Protein product: CASSLGGRVAYPVPDTQYF.

The rearrangement links TRBV3-1 (or the pseudogene TRBV3-2) to TRBJ2-7; D not certain. Germline lookup yields CDR1 LGHDT and CDR2 YNNKEL (reference sequence). Between the trimmed V and J ends, which lost 3 bases and 0 bases, there was a span of 3 bases. This CDR3 region has 12 residues. The CDR3 spells CASSHLSYEQYF. For the CDR3, the DNA is TGTGCCAGCAGCCATCTCTCCTACGAGCAGTACTTC.

The chain employs TRBV20-1 and TRBJ2-5; 7 bases fit TRBD2. With 3 bases clipped from V and 5 bases from J, the junction kept 15 bases outside the gene matches. The CDR3 has 16 residues. Germline CDR1 is DFQATT and CDR2 is SNEGSKA (reference sequence). The chain's CDR3 is CSASRPSGGGWETQYF. The CDR3 DNA reads TGCAGTGCTAGTAGGCCTAGCGGCGGCGGGTGGGAGACCCAGTACTTC.

This clone appeared a few times. The V gene is TRBV9, the J gene TRBJ2-7, with D uncertain. Germline CDR1 is SGDLS and CDR2 is YYNGEE. Trimming shortened V by 4 bases and J by 0 bases, and 17 bases separated the two germline ends. The CDR3 runs to 16 residues. The CDR3 sequence: CASSLSPTSLSYEQYF. In DNA form, the CDR3 reads TGTGCCAGCAGCCTCTCGCCGACCTCCCTCTCCTACGAGCAGTACTTC.

The V call is TRBV27, the J call TRBJ1-1; TRBD1 might be the D (5 bases). The V gene lost 3 bases and the J gene lost 3 bases, with 8 bases spanning the gap. The CDR3 has 13 residues. The germline gives CDR1 MNHEY, CDR2 SMNVEV (reference sequence). The CDR3, as DNA: TGTGCCAGCAGTTTGGGGGGGGACACTGAAGCTTTCTTT. Amino acid sequence: CASSLGGDTEAFF.